This entry features one TCR beta chain sequence. What it binds is not known. The PCR was carried out with 60 Vbeta primers and 13 Jbeta primers. The repertoire was sequenced with immunoSEQ multiplex PCR; TCRdb's copy has only in-frame clones and lacks some. The sample carries 100,000 to 120,000 clones, over 70% recorded once. This entry comes from a study of cytomegalovirus exposure and HLA in healthy donors. About the study: A prior study identified just under 120 million unique TCR beta sequences from roughly 180 million T cells. In terms of ancestry, the Caucasian-associated cluster contained around 79% of the 398 genotyped donors. Study-level findings and limits: What was likely a sequencing artifact was a cluster of highly shared sequence variants. The study labeled approximately 150 TCR beta chains cytomegalovirus-associated.

This CDR3 is built from 15 residues. The germline CDR1 and CDR2 sequences are SGHNT and YENEEA. V was shortened by 1 base and J by 0 bases, with 7 bases between the two germline ends. The material sequenced was PBMCs. This clonotype was obtained from a woman in her thirties or forties in good health and CMV-seropositive. The chain joins TRBV11-3 to TRBJ2-1; D not resolved. CDR3 DNA: TGTGCCAGCAGCTTAGCCCCGAGCTCCTACAATGAGCAGTTCTTC. Translated, it gives CASSLAPSSYNEQFF.